The 28 T cell receptor beta chains given below trace back to one sample, sequenced in a study of monozygotic twins with inflammatory bowel disease. TCRdb reanalyzed the 5' RACE reads, giving one entry per CDR3 protein sequence and no DNA. This sample's table reports approximately 200,000 distinct CDR3 sequences. Sequenced material: blood. These receptors were obtained from a human donor with ulcerative colitis or Crohn's disease, or a healthy co-twin of an affected twin (not recorded which).

The rearrangement joins TRBV20-1 to TRBJ2-2; TCRdb's D call, TRBD1, is unchecked because there is no DNA. The CDR3 consists of 12 residues. Germline V gene sequence: CDR1 DFQATT, CDR2 SNEGSKA (reference sequence). This chain's CDR3 is CSGGQGTGELFF.

This sequence joins TRBV5-4 and TRBJ1-4. The CDR3 extends over 13 amino acids. CDR1 is SGHNT and CDR2 is YYREEE in the germline V gene (reference sequence). The CDR3 loop reads CASSLNDGEKLFF.

This chain links TRBV12-3 or TRBV12-4 with TRBJ1-2; TCRdb's D call, TRBD1, is unchecked because there is no DNA. The CDR3 is 13 amino acids. CDR3 sequence: CASSLGQGDGYTF.

This chain uses TRBV5-1 with TRBJ1-5; the TCRdb D gene call, TRBD1, has no DNA to confirm it. There are 17 residues in the CDR3. Germline CDR1 SGHRS, CDR2 YFSETQ. CDR3 in amino acids: CASSCPGAPYSNQPQHF.

This chain joins TRBV18 and TRBJ2-7; the D gene TCRdb calls, TRBD1, cannot be checked with no DNA. CDR3 length equals 15 residues. Looked up from germline, CDR1 is KGHSH and CDR2 is LQKENI. The CDR3 sequence: CASSQGQLSSYEQYF.

The chain employs TRBV20-1 and TRBJ2-5; as DNA is missing, the TRBD1 call by TCRdb cannot be tested. The CDR3 loop spans 13 amino acids. CDR1 and CDR2 from the germline V gene are DFQATT and SNEGSKA (reference sequence). The CDR3 here is CSAAGVRDETQYF.

The chain carries TRBV7-9 and TRBJ2-7; TCRdb gives TRBD1 as the D gene, but with no DNA this cannot be confirmed. Germline V CDR1 and CDR2: SEHNR, FQNEAQ (reference sequence). The CDR3 loop spans 15 amino acids. CDR3 sequence reads: CASSFGGEGSYEQYF.

This rearrangement joins TRBV27 to TRBJ2-2; TCRdb designates TRBD1, a call that cannot be tested without DNA. Germline V gene lookup returns CDR1 MNHEY and CDR2 SMNVEV (reference sequence). This CDR3 is 17 amino acids long. CDR3 amino acids: CASSSLGGARGTGVLFF.

This sequence joins TRBV15 and TRBJ2-7. The CDR3 contains 15 residues. Germline CDR1 reads LNHNV; CDR2 reads YYDKDF (reference sequence). The chain's CDR3 is CATSREQSSSYEQYF.

V gene TRBV18 combines with J gene TRBJ1-2; checking the TCRdb D call of TRBD1 is not possible without DNA. The CDR3 has 14 residues. In germline, CDR1 is KGHSH, CDR2 LQKENI. The CDR3 is CASSLRGQNYGYTF.

The J gene is TRBJ1-1, the V gene TRBV7-2. The CDR3 totals 14 residues. CDR1 is SGHTA and CDR2 is FQGNSA in the germline V gene. This CDR3 is CASSLRAMNTEAFF. The full variable domain, in which reference TRBV7-2 and TRBJ1-1 provide the parts outside the CDR3, is GAGVSQSPSNKVTEKGKDVELRCDPISGHTALYWYRQSLGQGLEFLIYFQGNSAPDKSGLPSDRFSAERTGGSVSTLTIQRTQQEDSAVYLCASSLRAMNTEAFFGQGTRLTVV.

The chain employs TRBV7-3 and TRBJ2-3. Looked up from germline, CDR1 is SGHTA and CDR2 is FQGTGA. CDR3 size: 12 residues. CDR3 sequence: CASSRTTDTQYF.

CDR3 loop: CASSLQGQGTTEAFF. This rearrangement joins TRBV5-1 to TRBJ1-1; absent DNA, TCRdb's TRBD1 call cannot be checked. Germline V gene lookup returns CDR1 SGHRS and CDR2 YFSETQ. This CDR3 has 15 amino acids.

The rearrangement links TRBV28 to TRBJ2-7; TCRdb designates TRBD1, a call that cannot be tested without DNA. Germline CDR1 MDHEN, CDR2 SYDVKM. The CDR3 is 16 amino acids. The CDR3 reads CASSSPAAGVSYEQYF.

This rearrangement joins TRBV29-1 to TRBJ1-1. This CDR3 is built from 13 residues. The germline gives CDR1 SQVTM, CDR2 ANQGSEA. CDR3 sequence: CSALGFLGTEAFF.

The rearrangement links TRBV7-9 to TRBJ2-1. This CDR3 contains 11 residues. The germline V gene has CDR1 SEHNR and CDR2 FQNEAQ (reference sequence). CDR3 loop: CASSDYNEQFF.

The CDR3: CSARGDNLNTEAFF. The genes are TRBV20-1 and TRBJ1-1; the D call of TRBD1 rests on TCRdb alone, since no DNA is present to check it. CDR1 and CDR2 from the germline V gene are DFQATT and SNEGSKA (reference sequence). The CDR3 is 14 residues long.

The chain combines TRBV6-1 with TRBJ2-1. This CDR3 is built from 14 residues. In germline, CDR1 is MNHNS, CDR2 SASEGT. CDR3 residues: CASRSPSSYNEQFF.

This chain links TRBV12-3 or TRBV12-4 with TRBJ1-6. The CDR3 extends over 14 amino acids. CDR3 amino acids: CASSLEQNNSPLHF.

V is TRBV20-1 and J is TRBJ2-1; there is no DNA to check the TCRdb D call of TRBD1. The CDR3 contains 17 residues. CDR1 is DFQATT and CDR2 is SNEGSKA in the germline V gene (reference sequence). The CDR3 protein is CSAPRLLASGGVGGQFF.

This chain joins TRBV5-4 and TRBJ2-5; checking the TCRdb D call of TRBD2 is not possible without DNA. This CDR3 has 17 residues. Germline lookup yields CDR1 SGHNT and CDR2 YYREEE (reference sequence). CDR3 residues: CASSLGTSGGRGETQYF.

The V call is TRBV24-1, the J call TRBJ1-6; TCRdb indicates TRBD1, and absent DNA this call remains unverified. The CDR3 has 14 amino acids. Germline V gene data show CDR1 as KGHDR and CDR2 as SFDVKD. CDR3 sequence: CATRRDGHNSPLHF.

The chain carries TRBV10-2 and TRBJ1-2. Germline lookup yields CDR1 WSHSY and CDR2 SAAADI. The CDR3 runs to 14 residues. This CDR3 reads CASTGWVQAYGYTF.

The V call is TRBV5-1, the J call TRBJ1-1; the D call from TCRdb, TRBD1, cannot be confirmed without DNA. Germline CDR1 reads SGHRS; CDR2 reads YFSETQ. This CDR3 comprises 14 residues. The CDR3: CASSADRATTEAFF.

The chain employs TRBV11-2 and TRBJ2-2; TCRdb gives TRBD1 as the D gene, but with no DNA this cannot be confirmed. The germline CDR1 and CDR2 sequences are SGHAT and FQNNGV. The CDR3 totals 15 residues. CDR3 protein: CASSAKTGWTGELFF.

The chain is built from TRBV20-1 and TRBJ1-1; as DNA is missing, the TRBD1 call by TCRdb cannot be tested. The CDR3 is 15 amino acids. The germline gives CDR1 DFQATT, CDR2 SNEGSKA (reference sequence). CDR3 region: CSAPMGGGKSTEAFF.

This chain's CDR3 is CASSLASNTGELFF. V usage is TRBV7-7 and J usage is TRBJ2-2. The germline CDR1 and CDR2 sequences are SSHAT and FNYEAQ (reference sequence). The CDR3 has 14 amino acids.

The genes are TRBV3-1 and TRBJ2-5; TCRdb's D gene call, TRBD2, goes unchecked for lack of DNA. Germline loops: CDR1 LGHDT, CDR2 YNNKEL (reference sequence). This CDR3 is built from 16 residues. CDR3 in amino acids: CASSRGASGLQETQYF.